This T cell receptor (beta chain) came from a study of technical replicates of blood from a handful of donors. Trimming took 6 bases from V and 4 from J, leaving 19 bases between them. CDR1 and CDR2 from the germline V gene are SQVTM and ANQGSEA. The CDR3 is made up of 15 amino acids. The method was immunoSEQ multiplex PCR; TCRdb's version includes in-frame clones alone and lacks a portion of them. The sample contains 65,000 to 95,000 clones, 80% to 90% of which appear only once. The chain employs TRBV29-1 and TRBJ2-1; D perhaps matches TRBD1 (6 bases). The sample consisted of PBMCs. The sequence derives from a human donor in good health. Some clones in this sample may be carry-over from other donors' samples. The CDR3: CSVRGEGDIYNEQFF. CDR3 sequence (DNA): TGCAGCGTCAGGGGAGAGGGGGATATATACAATGAGCAGTTCTTC.